The 22 T cell receptor beta chains listed next were all sequenced from one sample in a study of cytomegalovirus exposure and HLA in healthy donors. Primers for the PCR totalled 60 Vbeta and 13 Jbeta. The assay was immunoSEQ multiplex PCR, and TCRdb's table has in-frame clones only and misses some. In total, the table holds tens of thousands of clones. Sequenced: PBMCs. The source of these receptors is a young man in good health and CMV-seropositive.

The chain links TRBV18 to TRBJ1-2; D gene ambiguous. The V end was cut by 4 bases, the J end by 0 bases, with 15 bases between. The germline V gene has CDR1 KGHSH and CDR2 LQKENI. This CDR3 has 16 residues. The chain's CDR3 is CASSQNAGSANYGYTF. Here the CDR3 DNA reads TGTGCCAGCTCACAAAACGCGGGGTCGGCTAACTATGGCTACACCTTC.

V is TRBV9 and J is TRBJ1-6; TRBD1 matches 8 bases. In germline, CDR1 is SGDLS, CDR2 YYNGEE. The length of the CDR3 is 16 residues. The trim removed 0 bases at V and 9 bases at J, leaving 8 bases unmatched. Here the CDR3 DNA reads TGTGCCAGCAGCGTAGAATCTCGAACAGGGGGTTCACCCCTCCACTTT. Protein product: CASSVESRTGGSPLHF.

J is TRBJ2-7 and V is TRBV9, with D perhaps TRBD1 (6 bases). The germline V and J ends were trimmed by 0 bases and 3 bases, with 7 bases remaining between them. This CDR3 has 13 amino acids. Per the germline V gene, CDR1 is SGDLS and CDR2 is YYNGEE. The CDR3 protein is CASSVGDNYEQYF. For the CDR3, the DNA is TGTGCCAGCAGCGTAGGGGACAACTACGAGCAGTACTTC.

The J gene is TRBJ1-4, the V gene TRBV18; no clear D gene. In germline, CDR1 is KGHSH, CDR2 LQKENI. CDR3 length: 15 amino acids. With 3 bases removed from V and 5 bases from J, the gap between germline ends came to 13 bases. CDR3 sequence: CASSPPGGRNEKLFF. The CDR3 coding sequence is TGTGCCAGCTCACCTCCCGGTGGTCGGAATGAAAAACTGTTTTTT.

The chain uses TRBV4-1 and TRBJ1-1, with a possible D match to TRBD1 (6 bases). Germline V gene sequence: CDR1 MGHRA, CDR2 YSYEKL. Trimming cost V 4 bases and J 2 bases, with 14 bases left between them. The length of the CDR3 is 15 residues. Here the CDR3 DNA reads TGCGCCAGCAGCCGGGTGACAGGCGTAAACACTGAAGCTTTCTTT. Its translation is CASSRVTGVNTEAFF.

The V call is TRBV7-8, the J call TRBJ2-7; D is possibly TRBD2 (5 bases). From germline, CDR1 is SGHVS and CDR2 FQNEAQ. The CDR3 consists of 14 residues. Trimming cost V 0 bases and J 4 bases, with 10 bases left between them. DNA of the CDR3: TGTGCCAGCAGCTTAGCAGCGGCAGATTACGAGCAGTACTTC. Protein product: CASSLAAADYEQYF.

The chain is built from TRBV27 and TRBJ1-2; 7 bases fit TRBD1. The germline V gene encodes CDR1 MNHEY and CDR2 SMNVEV (reference sequence). CDR3 length: 13 amino acids. With 5 bases clipped from V and 6 bases from J, the junction kept 6 bases outside the gene matches. CDR3 DNA: TGTGCCAGCAGTGCCCGACAGGGTGATGGCTACACCTTC. Protein product: CASSARQGDGYTF.

The chain employs TRBV4-2 and TRBJ2-6; 11 positions match TRBD1. This CDR3 has 22 amino acids. J was trimmed by 0 bases and V by 1 base; bases with no gene match: 14. Germline lookup yields CDR1 LGHNA and CDR2 YNFKEQ. The CDR3 is CASSQGRFAGTGGGSGANVLTF. The CDR3 DNA reads TGTGCCAGCAGCCAAGGAAGGTTTGCAGGGACAGGGGGGGGCTCTGGGGCCAACGTCCTGACTTTC.

The gene calls are TRBV30 and TRBJ2-5; 13 nucleotides align to TRBD2. The CDR3 loop spans 18 amino acids. The germline V gene has CDR1 GTSNPN and CDR2 SVGIG (reference sequence). V gave up 8 bases and J gave up 0 bases; unmatched junction bases: 15. CDR3 nucleotide sequence: TGTGCCAGGACAGGGGGGATGACTAGCGGGGGGTACCAAGAGACCCAGTACTTC. It codes for CARTGGMTSGGYQETQYF.

The rearrangement uses TRBV6-1 and TRBJ1-3; TRBD1 is a possible D gene (5 bases). The CDR3 is 13 residues long. Germline V gene sequence: CDR1 MNHNS, CDR2 SASEGT. V was pared by 1 base and J by 8 bases, with 9 bases between. CDR3 nucleotides: TGTGCCAGCAGTGAAGGGGGCCGGGACACCATATATTTT. The encoded protein is CASSEGGRDTIYF.

The chain couples TRBV6-1 to TRBJ2-5; D not resolved. The CDR3 totals 12 residues. Trimming removed 0 bases at V and 6 bases at J, with 5 bases between. Germline V gene sequence: CDR1 MNHNS, CDR2 SASEGT. CDR3 amino acids: CASSEARKTQYF. CDR3 coding DNA: TGTGCCAGCAGTGAAGCCAGAAAGACCCAGTACTTC.

V and J are TRBV2 and TRBJ2-7; TRBD1 aligns across 9 bases. The germline gives CDR1 SNHLY, CDR2 FYNNEI. J was trimmed by 6 bases and V by 6 bases; bases with no gene match: 9. This CDR3 has 14 amino acids. CDR3 loop: CASRARTGVAEQYF. CDR3 DNA: TGTGCCAGCAGAGCTCGGACAGGGGTTGCCGAGCAGTACTTC.

The V gene is TRBV5-5, the J gene TRBJ1-6, with D uncertain. Germline assignment: CDR1 SGHKS and CDR2 YYEKEE (reference sequence). The CDR3 is 16 residues long. V gave up 1 base and J gave up 0 bases, with 8 bases separating them. CDR3 amino acids: CASSLSASSYNSPLHF. As DNA, the CDR3 is TGTGCCAGCAGCTTGAGCGCGAGCTCCTATAATTCACCCCTCCACTTT.

The chain links TRBV4-1 to TRBJ1-2; TRBD1 matches at 11 bases. This CDR3 has 15 residues. Germline loops: CDR1 MGHRA, CDR2 YSYEKL. Trimming at V came to 3 bases and at J to 2 bases, leaving 2 bases not matched to a gene. The CDR3 loop reads CASSQGDRGNYGYTF. Written as DNA, the CDR3 is TGCGCCAGCAGCCAGGGGGACAGGGGGAACTATGGCTACACCTTC.

The chain combines TRBV2 with TRBJ2-1, with 9 positions matching TRBD2. Germline V gives CDR1 SNHLY, CDR2 FYNNEI. The CDR3 contains 16 residues. Trimming at V came to 5 bases and at J to 5 bases, leaving 10 bases not matched to a gene. This CDR3 reads CASSQRSGRFDNEQFF. The CDR3 bases are TGTGCCAGCAGTCAACGTAGCGGGAGATTCGACAATGAGCAGTTCTTC.

J is TRBJ2-5 and V is TRBV6-5, with unresolved D. CDR3 size: 12 residues. Germline lookup yields CDR1 MNHEY and CDR2 SVGAGI. Trimming removed 6 bases at V and 2 bases at J, with 7 bases between. CDR3 DNA: TGTGCCAGCAGGATCGGTCAAGAGACCCAGTACTTC. This sequence encodes CASRIGQETQYF.

The rearrangement links TRBV7-9 to TRBJ1-5, with TRBD1 identical over 10 bases. Trimming took 1 base from V and 5 from J; bases not matched to a gene: 2. The CDR3 runs 15 residues. CDR1 is SEHNR and CDR2 is FQNEAQ in the germline V gene (reference sequence). The CDR3: CASSLGGTGDQPQHF. DNA for the CDR3: TGTGCCAGCAGCTTAGGGGGGACAGGGGATCAGCCCCAGCATTTT. Supplemented by reference TRBV7-9 and TRBJ1-5, the full variable domain reads DTGVSQNPRHKITKRGQNVTFRCDPISEHNRLYWYRQTLGQGPEFLTYFQNEAQLEKSRLLSDRFSAERPKGSFSTLEIQRTEQGDSAMYLCASSLGGTGDQPQHFGDGTRLSIL.

The gene calls are TRBV6-5 and TRBJ1-3; possible D gene TRBD1, 6 bases. Trimming removed 6 bases at V and 2 bases at J, with 11 bases between. The germline gives CDR1 MNHEY, CDR2 SVGAGI. The CDR3 is made up of 14 amino acids. In DNA, the CDR3 is TGTGCCAGCAGCCGGACAGATGCTGGAAACACCATATATTTT. Amino acids: CASSRTDAGNTIYF.

The rearrangement uses TRBV30 and TRBJ2-7, with 8 bases matching TRBD1. The CDR3 is made up of 16 amino acids. Germline trimming cut 0 bases from V and 0 bases from J; bases unmatched to any gene: 7. Germline V gives CDR1 GTSNPN, CDR2 SVGIG (reference sequence). CDR3 DNA: TGTGCCTGGAGTGTACCGGGACAGGCCTTCTCCTACGAGCAGTACTTC. Translation: CAWSVPGQAFSYEQYF.

The chain employs TRBV5-5 and TRBJ1-1, with D possibly matching TRBD1 (5 bases). This CDR3 has 15 residues. The V end was cut by 4 bases, the J end by 3 bases, with 16 bases between. CDR1 SGHKS and CDR2 YYEKEE come from the germline V gene (reference sequence). The CDR3 nucleotides read TGTGCCAGCAGCCCGCTGGGGGGAATGGACACTGAAGCTTTCTTT. This translates into CASSPLGGMDTEAFF.

This sequence joins TRBV5-1 and TRBJ1-4; 8 nucleotides line up with TRBD1. The CDR3 totals 15 residues. In germline, CDR1 is SGHRS, CDR2 YFSETQ. J was trimmed by 5 bases and V by 2 bases; bases with no gene match: 5. CDR3 residues: CASSLSGQANEKLFF. CDR3 nucleotide sequence: TGCGCCAGCAGCTTATCGGGACAGGCGAATGAAAAACTGTTTTTT.

The chain couples TRBV5-6 to TRBJ1-1, with 7 bases fitting TRBD1. Germline V gene data show CDR1 as SGHDT and CDR2 as YYEEEE. This CDR3 spans 14 amino acids. Trimming removed 7 bases from V and 3 bases from J; junction bases left unmatched: 9. The CDR3 reads CASDDRDSDTEAFF. The CDR3 DNA sequence: TGTGCCAGCGACGACAGGGACTCGGACACTGAAGCTTTCTTT.